This T cell receptor (beta chain) was captured in a study of vaccination effects on CD4 cells after COVID-19. Overall study findings and caveats: Infection- and vaccine-induced clones contracted markedly late after vaccination. There were few convalescent patients in the study and no early post-infection timepoints.

Within the ViraFEST assay, antigen-specific CD4+ T cells underwent expansion with viral peptide pools prior to sequencing. CD4+ T cells were isolated after less than 12 days of culture. Previously uninfected by SARS-CoV-2, the vaccine recipients also showed negative nucleocapsid antibodies. Approximately 2 million PBMC per well received approximately 9.4 IU/ml IL-2 and roughly 10 ug/ml peptides in culture. Profiled with immunoSEQ multiplex PCR; TCRdb holds only in-frame clones, not every one. The data show 35,000 to 50,000 clones, with under 75% seen just once and approximately 25% held by the top ten. To note about this clone: What it recognizes is unknown.

The clonotype was recovered from a human donor who received a COVID-19 vaccine. Sequences were derived from CD4+ T cells from PBMCs cultured with HCoV-OC43 spike peptides, sampled before COVID-19 vaccination. Stated subset: HCoV-OC43 spike overlapping peptide pool stimulation.

This chain's CDR3 is CASSLGVPGEQYF. The CDR3 nucleotides are TGTGCCAGCAGCTTAGGGGTCCCCGGGGAGCAGTACTTC. The rearrangement joins TRBV7-2 to TRBJ2-7; D unresolved. CDR3 length equals 13 residues. CDR1 SGHTA and CDR2 FQGNSA come from the germline V gene. Between the trimmed V and J ends, which lost 1 base and 7 bases, there was a span of 11 bases.